The 3 T cell receptor beta chains presented below share a single source sample, sequenced in a study of blood T cell repertoires in COVID-19. TCRdb's table, derived via immunoSEQ multiplex PCR, lists solely in-frame clones and lacks some. The sample gives around 230,000 clones, about 79% of which show up once; over 8% is in the top ten. Sequencing input: peripheral blood. The receptors were gathered from an elderly woman with acute or convalescent COVID-19.

The gene calls are TRBV3-1 (or the pseudogene TRBV3-2) and TRBJ2-6, with 8 positions matching TRBD1. Germline V gene data show CDR1 as LGHDT and CDR2 as YNNKEL (reference sequence). The CDR3 runs to 16 residues. V dropped 4 bases and J dropped 0; count of bases not matched to a gene: 2. CDR3 nucleotides: TGTGCCAGCAGCCGAGGGACAGGCTCTGGGGCCAACGTCCTGACTTTC. Protein sequence: CASSRGTGSGANVLTF.

This clone was seen only once. V gene TRBV6-5 combines with J gene TRBJ1-3, with a tentative D call TRBD1 (6 bases). The germline gives CDR1 MNHEY, CDR2 SVGAGI. The CDR3 has 14 amino acids. The V and J ends lost 6 bases and 4 bases respectively, with 13 bases between them. The CDR3 is CASRGAHLGNTIYF. The CDR3 DNA is TGTGCCAGCAGGGGGGCGCATTTGGGAAACACCATATATTTT.

V and J are TRBV5-6 and TRBJ2-2, with D hard to call. The CDR3 loop spans 14 amino acids. Per germline, CDR1 SGHDT and CDR2 YYEEEE. V lost 4 bases to trimming and J lost 6 bases, with 13 bases between them. CDR3 sequence: CASSLGPRAGELFF. In nucleotides, the CDR3 is TGTGCCAGCAGCCTAGGTCCCCGGGCCGGGGAGCTGTTTTTT.